This TCR beta chain was sequenced during a study of shared clonotypes between healthy human individuals. Study-level results: In contrast to clonotypes shared by all four donors, non-shared clonotypes had lower generation probabilities. Blood was the sole source, and tissue repertoires probably differ.

Assay: immunoSEQ multiplex PCR; the TCRdb copy retains only in-frame clones and omits some. The repertoire includes roughly 640,000 clones, 74% of them detected once, and over 1.5% sits in the top ten. V dropped 3 bases and J dropped 5; count of bases not matched to a gene: 2. This CDR3 comprises 14 residues. Germline loops: CDR1 SGDLS, CDR2 YYNGEE. This clone was seen a single time. The antigen is not known. This clonotype originated in a young woman in good health. The sequencing input was memory CD4+ T cells sorted from blood. Subset here: CD45RA-negative fraction. The chain joins TRBV9 to TRBJ2-2; TRBD1 matches 9 bases. The CDR3 DNA sequence: TGTGCCAGCAGCGGACAGGGGGAGACCGGGGAGCTGTTTTTT. This gives the protein CASSGQGETGELFF.